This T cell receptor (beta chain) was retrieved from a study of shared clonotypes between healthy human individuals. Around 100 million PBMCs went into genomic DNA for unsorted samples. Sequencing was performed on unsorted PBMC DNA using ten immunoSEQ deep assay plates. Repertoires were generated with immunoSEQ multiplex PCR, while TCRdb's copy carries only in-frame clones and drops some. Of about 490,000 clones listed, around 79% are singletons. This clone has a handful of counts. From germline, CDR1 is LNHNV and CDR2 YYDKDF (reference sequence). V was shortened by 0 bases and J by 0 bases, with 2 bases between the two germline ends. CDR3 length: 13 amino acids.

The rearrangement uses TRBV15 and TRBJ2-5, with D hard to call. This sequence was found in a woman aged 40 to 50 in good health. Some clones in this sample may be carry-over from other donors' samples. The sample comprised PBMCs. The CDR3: CATSRDHQETQYF. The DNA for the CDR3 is TGTGCCACCAGCAGAGACCACCAAGAGACCCAGTACTTC.